A selection of T cell receptor beta chains follows, all from one sample in a study of early T cells in non-severe SARS-CoV-2 infection. TCRdb processed the 5' RACE reads anew with MiXCR; each CDR3 protein has one entry. The sample contains more than 90,000 distinct CDR3 sequences, 11% of which appear only once. The sample consisted of whole blood. These receptors all stem from an adult who was a healthcare worker with PCR-confirmed SARS-CoV-2 infection or an uninfected control (not recorded which). CDR3s include the opening cysteine and the closing phenylalanine or tryptophan. The D gene is left open where the match is weak. Rows give clone size only sometimes, using once, few, many, or a class for an expanded clone.

TRBJ2-5 TRBD1 15 TRBV7-9 . CASSRVTGAAETQYF TGTGCCAGCAGCCGCGTTACAGGGGCAGCGGAGACCCAGTACTTC
TRBJ2-5 . 13 TRBV20-1 many CSASWTNKETQYF TGCAGTGCTAGTTGGACTAACAAAGAGACCCAGTACTTC
TRBJ1-2 . 15 TRBV29-1 . CSVDLAAQGTGGYTF TGCAGCGTTGACCTGGCCGCCCAGGGTACTGGGGGCTACACCTTC
TRBJ2-2 . 14 TRBV7-3 . CARGLGAPTGELFF TGTGCCAGGGGGCTGGGGGCCCCCACCGGGGAGCTGTTTTTT
TRBJ2-1 TRBD1 15 TRBV24-1 few CATSDPGTGGNEQFF TGTGCCACCAGTGATCCCGGGACAGGGGGCAATGAGCAGTTCTTC
TRBJ2-5 . 13 TRBV5-1 . CASNQGGKETQYF TGCGCCAGCAACCAGGGCGGTAAAGAGACCCAGTACTTC
TRBJ2-7 TRBD2 16 TRBV6-2/TRBV6-3 . CASSYRTSGVLQEQYF TGTGCCAGCAGTTACCGGACTAGCGGGGTCCTCCAGGAGCAGTACTTC
TRBJ2-3 . 18 TRBV7-3 few CASSSPGVARGRTATQYF TGTGCCAGCAGCTCCCCCGGGGTAGCACGGGGGCGCACAGCTACGCAGTATTTT
TRBJ1-5 . 13 TRBV5-1 . CASSPAGGQPQHF TGCGCCAGCAGCCCCGCCGGGGGGCAGCCCCAGCATTTT
TRBJ2-4 . 14 TRBV20-1 many CSARDRGPQNIQYF TGCAGTGCTAGAGACCGCGGACCACAAAACATTCAGTACTTC
TRBJ2-1 . 13 TRBV2 many CASTQDRYNEQFF TGTGCCAGCACCCAGGACAGATACAATGAGCAGTTCTTC
TRBJ1-1 TRBD1 12 TRBV10-3 many CAISQGATEAFF TGTGCCATCAGCCAGGGGGCCACTGAAGCTTTCTTT
TRBJ2-1 TRBD2 16 TRBV20-1 few CSARDRGAGAYNEQFF TGCAGTGCTAGAGATAGGGGAGCGGGAGCCTACAATGAGCAGTTCTTC
TRBJ1-4 . 14 TRBV5-4 few CASSLRSGEEKLFF TGTGCCAGCAGCTTGCGGTCAGGGGAGGAAAAACTGTTTTTT
TRBJ2-7 . 13 TRBV6-1 few CASSEVAPSEQYF TGTGCCAGCAGTGAAGTGGCACCCTCAGAGCAGTACTTC
TRBJ1-2 . 11 TRBV6-6 . CASKQDYGYTF TGTGCCAGCAAACAGGACTATGGCTACACCTTC
TRBJ2-4 . 16 TRBV21-1 few CASSLPRGTAKNIQYF TGTGCCAGCAGCCTCCCCCGCGGGACGGCCAAAAACATTCAGTACTTC
TRBJ1-3 . 15 TRBV20-1 many CSARERVYSGNTIYF TGCAGTGCTAGAGAACGGGTATACTCTGGAAACACCATATATTTT
TRBJ2-7 . 14 TRBV7-9 . CASSASALAYEQYF TGTGCCAGCAGCGCAAGCGCCCTTGCCTACGAGCAGTACTTC
TRBJ1-4 . 17 TRBV7-6 few CASSLEPPGQLNEKLFF TGTGCCAGCAGCTTAGAACCCCCAGGACAGCTAAATGAAAAACTGTTTTTT
TRBJ1-4 . 14 TRBV6-1 few CASSDGGSNEKLFF TGTGCCAGCAGTGACGGGGGATCTAATGAAAAACTGTTTTTT
TRBJ2-7 TRBD1 14 TRBV19 . CASRDPGQSYEQYF TGTGCCAGTAGGGACCCGGGACAGAGCTACGAGCAGTACTTC
TRBJ2-1 . 12 TRBV24-1 few CATRDTGDEQFF TGTGCCACCAGAGATACAGGCGATGAGCAGTTCTTC
TRBJ2-3 TRBD2 12 TRBV20-1 many CSARTSSDTQYF TGCAGTGCTAGGACTAGCTCAGATACGCAGTATTTT
TRBJ1-6 TRBD1 15 TRBV6-5 few CASSYDGTDNSPLHF TGTGCCAGCAGTTACGACGGGACAGATAATTCACCCCTCCACTTT
TRBJ2-7 TRBD1 15 TRBV7-2 few CASTEWTGVSYEQYF TGTGCCAGCACCGAATGGACAGGGGTTTCATACGAGCAGTACTTC
TRBJ2-7 TRBD1 13 TRBV29-1 . CSVTPGTDPEQYF TGCAGCGTAACCCCTGGGACAGATCCCGAGCAGTACTTC
TRBJ2-1 TRBD2 16 TRBV20-1 few CSARVRTSGRAREQFF TGCAGTGCTAGAGTGCGGACTAGCGGGAGGGCCCGTGAGCAGTTCTTC
TRBJ1-1 . 15 TRBV4-2 . CASSQELDQTTEAFF TGTGCCAGCAGCCAAGAACTGGACCAAACCACTGAAGCTTTCTTT
TRBJ2-2 TRBD2 16 TRBV18 few CASSPWTSGRTGELFF TGTGCCAGCTCACCCTGGACTAGCGGGAGAACCGGGGAGCTGTTTTTT
TRBJ2-2 . 13 TRBV7-2 . CASSPGPAGELFF TGTGCCAGCAGCCCCGGGCCAGCCGGGGAGCTGTTTTTT
TRBJ2-5 . 13 TRBV2 many CASSPGLQETQYF TGTGCCAGCAGCCCTGGCCTCCAAGAGACCCAGTACTTC
TRBJ2-4 . 14 TRBV6-4 many CASSARGGQDIQYF TGTGCCAGCAGCGCGAGGGGGGGGCAGGACATTCAGTACTTC
TRBJ2-2 TRBD1 14 TRBV5-4 . CASSQDREGGELFF TGTGCCAGCAGCCAGGACAGGGAAGGCGGGGAGCTGTTTTTT
TRBJ2-3 . 14 TRBV9 few CASSVGAKTDTQYF TGTGCCAGCAGCGTAGGGGCGAAGACAGATACGCAGTATTTT
TRBJ2-2 . 16 TRBV7-8 . CASSRMDRPNTGELFF TGTGCCAGCAGCCGGATGGACAGACCGAACACCGGGGAGCTGTTTTTT
TRBJ1-6 . 15 TRBV3-1 . CASSASSAGNSPLHF TGTGCCAGCAGCGCATCAAGCGCGGGTAATTCACCCCTCCACTTT
TRBJ1-2 . 14 TRBV4-1 . CASSQAGSNYGYTF TGCGCCAGCAGCCAAGCGGGTTCTAACTATGGCTACACCTTC
TRBJ1-2 . 13 TRBV7-2 . CASSLGRVDGYTF TGTGCCAGCAGCTTAGGCAGGGTCGACGGCTACACCTTC
TRBJ2-7 TRBD1 14 TRBV6-1 . CASRRTGTAYEQYF TGTGCCAGCAGGCGGACAGGTACGGCCTACGAGCAGTACTTC
TRBJ1-4 . 13 TRBV6-1 . CASSFSPGEKLFF TGTGCCAGCTCCTTCTCACCGGGGGAAAAACTGTTTTTT